This T cell receptor (beta chain) was retrieved from a study of CD8 T cells in ankylosing spondylitis. Study-level results: What seemed typical of ankylosing spondylitis blood was a TCR beta motif built from 8 or 9 highly homologous variants.

TCRdb reprocessed the 5' RACE reads via MiXCR and lists one record per CDR3 protein. Of 230,000 or so distinct CDR3 sequences detected, about 24% appear once; the ten largest clones hold roughly 0.6%. Comments on this clonotype: Antigen: not known.

Germline CDR1 reads MGHRA; CDR2 reads YSYEKL. The CDR3 extends over 18 amino acids. The V end lost 3 bases, the J end lost 0 bases, and 18 bases lay between the germline ends. This clonotype was obtained from a male donor with ankylosing spondylitis or in good health (not recorded which). V and J are TRBV4-1 and TRBJ1-3, with D perhaps TRBD1 (6 bases). Sequenced: blood, either unsorted or a sorted T cell fraction (not recorded which). The CDR3 DNA sequence: TGCGCCAGCAGCCATCCCCGGACAGCGTTATTCTCTGGAAACACCATATATTTT. It translates to CASSHPRTALFSGNTIYF.